This T cell receptor beta chain was identified during a study of cytomegalovirus exposure and HLA in healthy donors. The PCR used 60 Vbeta and 13 Jbeta primers. Assay used: immunoSEQ multiplex PCR; TCRdb lists only in-frame clones, some missing. This table has approximately 140,000 clones, 88% appearing once. Trimming took off 6 bases at V and 3 bases at J, with 15 bases between the two ends. This CDR3 is 14 amino acids long. From germline, CDR1 is MNHNY and CDR2 SVGAGI (reference sequence). The sample comprised PBMCs. This TCR derives from a woman in her forties in good health and CMV-seronegative. J is TRBJ2-7 and V is TRBV6-6; D may be TRBD1 (6 bases). The CDR3 bases are TGTGCCAGCAGCACAGGGTCCGGCAGCTACGAGCAGTACTTC. Translation gives CASSTGSGSYEQYF.